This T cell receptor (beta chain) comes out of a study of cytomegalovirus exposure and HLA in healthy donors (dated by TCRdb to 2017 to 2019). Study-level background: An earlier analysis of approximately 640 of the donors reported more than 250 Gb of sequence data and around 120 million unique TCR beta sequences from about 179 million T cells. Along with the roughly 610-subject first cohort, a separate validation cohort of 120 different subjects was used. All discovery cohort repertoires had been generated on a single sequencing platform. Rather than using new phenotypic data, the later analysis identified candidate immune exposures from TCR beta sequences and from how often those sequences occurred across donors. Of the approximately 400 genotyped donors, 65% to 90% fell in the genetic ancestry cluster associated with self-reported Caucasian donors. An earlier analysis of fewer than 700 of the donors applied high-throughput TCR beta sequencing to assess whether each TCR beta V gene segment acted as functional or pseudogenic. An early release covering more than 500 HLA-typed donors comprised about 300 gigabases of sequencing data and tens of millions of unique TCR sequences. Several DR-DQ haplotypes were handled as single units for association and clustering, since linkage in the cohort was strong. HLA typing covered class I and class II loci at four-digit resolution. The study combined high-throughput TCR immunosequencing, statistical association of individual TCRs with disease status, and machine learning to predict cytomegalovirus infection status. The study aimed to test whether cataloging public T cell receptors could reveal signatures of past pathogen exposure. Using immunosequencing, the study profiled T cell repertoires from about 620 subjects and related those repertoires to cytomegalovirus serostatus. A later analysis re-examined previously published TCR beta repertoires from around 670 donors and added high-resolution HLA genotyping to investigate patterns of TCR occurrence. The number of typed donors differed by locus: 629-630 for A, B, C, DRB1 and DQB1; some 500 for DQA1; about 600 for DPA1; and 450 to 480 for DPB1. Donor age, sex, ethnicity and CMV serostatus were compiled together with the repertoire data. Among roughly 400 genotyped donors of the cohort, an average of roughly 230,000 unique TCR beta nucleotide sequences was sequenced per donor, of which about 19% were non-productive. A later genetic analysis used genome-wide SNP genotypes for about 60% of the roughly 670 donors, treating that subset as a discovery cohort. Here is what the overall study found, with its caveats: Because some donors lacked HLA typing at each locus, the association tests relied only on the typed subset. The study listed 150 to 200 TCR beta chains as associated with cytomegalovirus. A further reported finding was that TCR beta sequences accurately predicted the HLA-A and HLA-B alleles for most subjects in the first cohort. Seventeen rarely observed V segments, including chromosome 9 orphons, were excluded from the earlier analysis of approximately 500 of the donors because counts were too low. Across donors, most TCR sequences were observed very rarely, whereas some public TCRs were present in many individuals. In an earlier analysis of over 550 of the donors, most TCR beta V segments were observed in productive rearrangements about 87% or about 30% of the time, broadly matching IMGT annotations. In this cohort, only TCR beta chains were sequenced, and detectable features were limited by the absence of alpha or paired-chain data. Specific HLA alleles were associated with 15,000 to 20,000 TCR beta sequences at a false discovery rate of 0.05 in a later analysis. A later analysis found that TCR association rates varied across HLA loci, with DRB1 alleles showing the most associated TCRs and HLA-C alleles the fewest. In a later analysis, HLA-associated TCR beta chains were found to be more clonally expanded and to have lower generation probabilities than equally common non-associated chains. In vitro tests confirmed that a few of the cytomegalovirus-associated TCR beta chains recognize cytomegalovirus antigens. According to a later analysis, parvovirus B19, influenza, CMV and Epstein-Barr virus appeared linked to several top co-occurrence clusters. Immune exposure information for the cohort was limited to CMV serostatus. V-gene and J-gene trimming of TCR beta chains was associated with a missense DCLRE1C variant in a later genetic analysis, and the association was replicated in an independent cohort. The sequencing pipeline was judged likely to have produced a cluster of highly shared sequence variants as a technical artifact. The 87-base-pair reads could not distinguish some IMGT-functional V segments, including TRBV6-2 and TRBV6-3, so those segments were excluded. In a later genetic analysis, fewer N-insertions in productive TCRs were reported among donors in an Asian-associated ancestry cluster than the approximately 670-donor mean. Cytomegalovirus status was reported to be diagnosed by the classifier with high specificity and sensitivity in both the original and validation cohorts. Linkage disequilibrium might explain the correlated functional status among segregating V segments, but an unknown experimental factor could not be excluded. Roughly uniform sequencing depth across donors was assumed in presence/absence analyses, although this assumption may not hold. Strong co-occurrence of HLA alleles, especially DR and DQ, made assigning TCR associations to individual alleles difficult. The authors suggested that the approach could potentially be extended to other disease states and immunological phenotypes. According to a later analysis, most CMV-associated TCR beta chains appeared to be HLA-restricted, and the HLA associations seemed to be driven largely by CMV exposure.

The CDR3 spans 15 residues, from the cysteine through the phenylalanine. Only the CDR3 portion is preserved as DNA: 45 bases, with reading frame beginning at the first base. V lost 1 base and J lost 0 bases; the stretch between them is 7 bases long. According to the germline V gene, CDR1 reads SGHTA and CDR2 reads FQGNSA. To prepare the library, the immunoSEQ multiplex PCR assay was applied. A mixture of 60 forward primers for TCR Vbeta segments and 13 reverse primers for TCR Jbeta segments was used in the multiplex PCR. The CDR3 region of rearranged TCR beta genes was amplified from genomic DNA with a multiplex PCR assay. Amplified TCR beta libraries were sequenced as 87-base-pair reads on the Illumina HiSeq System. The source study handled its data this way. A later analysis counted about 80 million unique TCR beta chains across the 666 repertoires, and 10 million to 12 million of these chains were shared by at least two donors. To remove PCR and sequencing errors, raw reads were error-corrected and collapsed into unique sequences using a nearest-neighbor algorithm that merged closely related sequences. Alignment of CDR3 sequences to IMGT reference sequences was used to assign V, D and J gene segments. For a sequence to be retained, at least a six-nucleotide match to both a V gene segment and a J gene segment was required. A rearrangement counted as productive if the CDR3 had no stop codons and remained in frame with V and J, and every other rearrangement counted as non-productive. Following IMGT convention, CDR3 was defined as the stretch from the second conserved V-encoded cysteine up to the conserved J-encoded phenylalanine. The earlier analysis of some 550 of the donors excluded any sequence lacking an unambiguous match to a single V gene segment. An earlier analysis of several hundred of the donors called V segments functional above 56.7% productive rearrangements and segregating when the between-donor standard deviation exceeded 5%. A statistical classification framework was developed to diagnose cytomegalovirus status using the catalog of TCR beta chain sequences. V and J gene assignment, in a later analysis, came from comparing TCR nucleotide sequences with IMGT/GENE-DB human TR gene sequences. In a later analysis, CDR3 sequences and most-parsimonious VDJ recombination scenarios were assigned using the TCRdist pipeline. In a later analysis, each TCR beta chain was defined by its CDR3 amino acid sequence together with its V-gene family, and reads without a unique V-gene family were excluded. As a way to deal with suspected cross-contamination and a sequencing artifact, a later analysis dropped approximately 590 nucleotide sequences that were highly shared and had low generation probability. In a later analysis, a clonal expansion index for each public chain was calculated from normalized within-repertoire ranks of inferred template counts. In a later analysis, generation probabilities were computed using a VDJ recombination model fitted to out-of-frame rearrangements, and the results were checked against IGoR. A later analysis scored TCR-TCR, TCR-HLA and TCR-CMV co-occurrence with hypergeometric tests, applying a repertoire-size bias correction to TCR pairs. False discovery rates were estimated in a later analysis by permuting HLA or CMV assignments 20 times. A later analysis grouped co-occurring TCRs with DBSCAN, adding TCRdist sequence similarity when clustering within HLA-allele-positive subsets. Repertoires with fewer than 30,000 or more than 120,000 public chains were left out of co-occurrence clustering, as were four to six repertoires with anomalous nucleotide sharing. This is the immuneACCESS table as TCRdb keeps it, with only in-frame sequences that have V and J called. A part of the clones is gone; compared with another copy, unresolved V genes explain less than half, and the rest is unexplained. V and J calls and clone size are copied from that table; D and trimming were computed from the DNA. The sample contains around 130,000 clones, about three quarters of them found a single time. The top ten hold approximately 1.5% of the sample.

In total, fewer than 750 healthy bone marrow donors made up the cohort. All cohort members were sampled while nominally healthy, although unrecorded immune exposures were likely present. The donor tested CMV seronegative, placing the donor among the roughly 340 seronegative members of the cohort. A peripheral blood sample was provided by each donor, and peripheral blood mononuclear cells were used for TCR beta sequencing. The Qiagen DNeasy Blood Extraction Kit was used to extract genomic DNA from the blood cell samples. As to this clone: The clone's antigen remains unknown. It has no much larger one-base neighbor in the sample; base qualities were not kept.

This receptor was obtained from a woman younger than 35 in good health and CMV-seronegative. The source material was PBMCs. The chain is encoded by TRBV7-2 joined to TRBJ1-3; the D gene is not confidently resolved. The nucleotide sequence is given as TGTGCCAGCAGCTTAGACAGCCACTCTGGAAACACCATATATTTT. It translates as CASSLDSHSGNTIYF. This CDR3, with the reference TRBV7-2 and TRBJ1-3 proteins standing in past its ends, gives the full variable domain GAGVSQSPSNKVTEKGKDVELRCDPISGHTALYWYRQSLGQGLEFLIYFQGNSAPDKSGLPSDRFSAERTGGSVSTLTIQRTQQEDSAVYLCASSLDSHSGNTIYFGEGSWLTVV.